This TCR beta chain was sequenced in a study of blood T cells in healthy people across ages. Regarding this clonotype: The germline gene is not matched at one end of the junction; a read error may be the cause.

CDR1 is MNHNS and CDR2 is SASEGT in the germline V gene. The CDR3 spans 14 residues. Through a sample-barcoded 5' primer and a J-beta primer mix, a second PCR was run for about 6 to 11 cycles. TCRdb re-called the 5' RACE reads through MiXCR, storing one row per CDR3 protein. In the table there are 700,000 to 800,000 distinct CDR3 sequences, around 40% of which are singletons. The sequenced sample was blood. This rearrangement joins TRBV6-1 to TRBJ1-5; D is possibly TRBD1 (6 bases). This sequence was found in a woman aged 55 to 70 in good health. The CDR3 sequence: CASSNRVGVQPQHF. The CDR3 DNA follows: TGCGCCAGCAGCAACAGGGTGGGAGTTCAGCCCCAGCATTTT.